A single sample is the source of the 29 T cell receptor beta chains below, sequenced in a study of chemoradiotherapy in HPV16-positive cancers. TCRdb's copy holds only in-frame clones and misses some; the assay was immunoSEQ multiplex PCR. Of more than 950 clones in the sample, around nine tenths are singletons; the top ten hold over 7.5%. Sequencing was performed on tumor tissue, taken from a patient who underwent chemoradiotherapy. These receptors came from a human donor with HPV-associated anogenital cancer.

This clone was seen a single time. The rearrangement joins TRBV4-3 to TRBJ2-7; D is possibly TRBD2 (7 bases). Trimming pared 1 base from V and 5 bases from J, leaving 18 bases between. Germline assignment: CDR1 LGHNA and CDR2 YSLEER. The CDR3 totals 16 residues. CDR3 nucleotides: TGCGCCAGCAGCCAAGTGTGGGGGGGTGACAGGAACGAGCAGTACTTC. Protein: CASSQVWGGDRNEQYF.

This rearrangement joins TRBV7-6 to TRBJ1-5; 8 positions match TRBD1. CDR1 and CDR2 (germline): SGHVS, FNYEAQ. This CDR3 is 15 amino acids long. V shed 5 bases, J shed 4 bases, and the junction held 7 bases outside the gene matches. The CDR3 protein is CASSRGQGSNQPQHF. In nucleotides, the CDR3 is TGTGCCAGCAGCCGCGGACAGGGTAGTAATCAGCCCCAGCATTTT.

As DNA, the CDR3 is TGTGCCAGCAGCCGGGACTACAATGAGCAGTTCTTC. It yields the protein CASSRDYNEQFF. This sequence joins TRBV7-2 and TRBJ2-1; D is perhaps TRBD2 (5 bases). CDR3 size: 12 residues. The V gene's germline CDR1 is SGHTA and CDR2 FQGNSA. V was trimmed by 5 bases and J by 3 bases, leaving 5 bases between them. The variable domain in full, with the rest retrieved from reference TRBV7-2 and TRBJ2-1, is GAGVSQSPSNKVTEKGKDVELRCDPISGHTALYWYRQSLGQGLEFLIYFQGNSAPDKSGLPSDRFSAERTGGSVSTLTIQRTQQEDSAVYLCASSRDYNEQFFGPGTRLTVL.

The rearrangement uses TRBV11-2 and TRBJ1-1; no clear D. Trimming stripped 5 bases from V and 2 bases from J, with 9 bases between. This CDR3 contains 13 residues. Germline-derived CDR1 and CDR2 are SGHAT and FQNNGV. The CDR3 DNA reads as TGTGCCAGCAGCCCTGACACTAACACTGAAGCTTTCTTT. It yields the protein CASSPDTNTEAFF.

The chain recombines TRBV10-3 with TRBJ2-5; D is unresolved. CDR1 ENHRY and CDR2 SYGVKD come from the germline V gene. The V and J ends lost 4 bases and 0 bases respectively, with 9 bases between them. The CDR3 totals 14 residues. The DNA of the CDR3 is TGTGCCATCAGTGTGGGCGGCTACCAAGAGACCCAGTACTTC. Residues: CAISVGGYQETQYF.

The CDR3 is CASSTPPGQVNQPQHF. CDR3 coding DNA: TGTGCCAGCAGCACCCCTCCCGGACAGGTTAATCAGCCCCAGCATTTT. The rearrangement links TRBV21-1 to TRBJ1-5; TRBD1, the table's D call, lacks a check against the DNA. TRBV21-1 is annotated as a pseudogene. This CDR3 spans 16 amino acids.

The chain uses TRBV10-2 and TRBJ1-1; a weak D match, TRBD1 (5 bases). V was pared by 6 bases and J by 4 bases, with 6 bases between. The CDR3 totals 11 residues. Germline loops: CDR1 WSHSY, CDR2 SAAADI. The CDR3 nucleotides read TGCGCCAGCAGGGGGCCCACTGAAGCTTTCTTT. It specifies CASRGPTEAFF.

V is TRBV6-5 and J is TRBJ2-4; D may be TRBD2 (6 bases). The CDR3 contains 16 residues. The germline V gene encodes CDR1 MNHEY and CDR2 SVGAGI. The V and J ends lost 0 bases and 7 bases respectively, with 16 bases between them. CDR3 sequence reads: CASSYSIVGTQNIQYF. CDR3 DNA: TGTGCCAGCAGTTACTCGATCGTTGGGACTCAGAACATTCAGTACTTC.

This clone showed up just a few times. V is TRBV7-9 and J is TRBJ1-1; D remains unclear. The CDR3 runs 14 residues. Germline V gives CDR1 SEHNR, CDR2 FQNEAQ (reference sequence). The V gene lost 0 bases and the J gene lost 1 base, with 6 bases spanning the gap. CDR3 bases: TGTGCCAGCAGCTTAGCGCTGGGGAACACTGAAGCTTTCTTT. Its protein is CASSLALGNTEAFF. Supplemented by reference TRBV7-9 and TRBJ1-1, the full variable domain reads DTGVSQNPRHKITKRGQNVTFRCDPISEHNRLYWYRQTLGQGPEFLTYFQNEAQLEKSRLLSDRFSAERPKGSFSTLEIQRTEQGDSAMYLCASSLALGNTEAFFGQGTRLTVV.

The chain has TRBV7-8 and TRBJ2-7; the match to TRBD1 covers 9 bases. V lost 3 bases, J lost 3 bases, and 3 bases stayed unmatched. The CDR3 extends over 14 amino acids. Germline loops: CDR1 SGHVS, CDR2 FQNEAQ. In DNA form, the CDR3 reads TGTGCCAGCAGCTTGGGACAGGGTGACTACGAGCAGTACTTC. Translating it yields CASSLGQGDYEQYF.

Only one count was recorded for this clone. The chain combines TRBV5-4 with TRBJ1-3; D is undetermined. Germline V CDR1 and CDR2: SGHNT, YYREEE (reference sequence). The CDR3 consists of 13 residues. Trimming removed 0 bases from V and 0 bases from J, with 1 base in between. The CDR3 sequence: CASSLASGNTIYF. The CDR3 nucleotides are TGTGCCAGCAGCTTGGCCTCTGGAAACACCATATATTTT.

V usage is TRBV6-6 and J usage is TRBJ1-6; D is unresolved. From germline, CDR1 is MNHNY and CDR2 SVGAGI (reference sequence). Trimming removed 0 bases from V and 6 bases from J, with 12 bases in between. The CDR3 has 16 residues. The CDR3 reads CASSYSLKLPNSPLHF. As DNA, the CDR3 is TGTGCCAGCAGTTACTCTCTGAAACTGCCTAATTCACCCCTCCACTTT.

This clone was detected only once. The sample carries other DNA sequences with the same CDR3. The chain is built from TRBV11-2 and TRBJ2-1; the match to TRBD2 covers 7 bases. This CDR3 has 16 residues. J lost 0 bases, V lost 1 base, and 3 bases had no gene match. Germline-derived CDR1 and CDR2 are SGHAT and FQNNGV. The CDR3 DNA follows: TGTGCCAGCAGCTTAGTGCGGGGGAGCTCCTACAATGAGCAGTTCTTC. It encodes CASSLVRGSSYNEQFF.

The chain couples TRBV5-5 to TRBJ2-3; 10 bases line up with TRBD2. The CDR3 covers 14 residues. The germline CDR1 and CDR2 sequences are SGHKS and YYEKEE (reference sequence). V dropped 2 bases and J dropped 5; count of bases not matched to a gene: 2. CDR3 in amino acids: CASSFLAGEDTQYF. CDR3 nucleotide sequence: TGTGCCAGCAGCTTCCTAGCGGGGGAAGATACGCAGTATTTT.

This clone was seen just once. The chain joins TRBV5-6 to TRBJ2-1; possible D gene TRBD2, 5 bases. The germline V gene encodes CDR1 SGHDT and CDR2 YYEEEE. The CDR3 length is 13 residues. Trimming shortened V by 1 base and J by 7 bases, and 9 bases separated the two germline ends. CDR3 sequence: CASSLQRRNEQFF. The CDR3 coding sequence is TGTGCCAGCAGCTTGCAGCGGCGGAATGAGCAGTTCTTC.

This chain joins TRBV2 and TRBJ1-3; D remains ambiguous. The CDR3 length is 15 residues. Germline CDR1 is SNHLY and CDR2 is FYNNEI. Trimming left V 6 bases short and J 0 bases short, with 12 bases between. The CDR3 region is CASSQQSSSGNTIYF. DNA for the CDR3: TGTGCCAGCAGCCAACAGTCGAGCTCTGGAAACACCATATATTTT.

The V and J genes are TRBV11-2 and TRBJ1-1; 8 nucleotides align to TRBD1. CDR3 length equals 14 residues. The junction had 4 bases not matched to a gene; V was cut back by 6 bases and J by 1 base. Germline V CDR1 and CDR2: SGHAT, FQNNGV. For the CDR3, the DNA is TGTGCCAGCAGTTACAGGGGGACGAACACTGAAGCTTTCTTT. Protein product: CASSYRGTNTEAFF.

The CDR3 sequence: CASSLSGTSQYF. For the CDR3, the DNA is TGTGCCAGCAGTCTTTCCGGGACCTCGCAGTACTTC. This chain uses TRBV27 with TRBJ2-7, with D perhaps TRBD1 or TRBD2 (5 bases each). This CDR3 comprises 12 residues. Germline V gives CDR1 MNHEY, CDR2 SMNVEV (reference sequence). V gave up 5 bases and J gave up 9 bases, with 14 bases separating them.

This clone ranks as large (0.1 to 1%). This chain uses TRBV6-1 with TRBJ1-1, with 7 bases identical to TRBD1. J gave up 1 base and V 5 bases, and 4 bases lay outside the gene matches. The germline V gene encodes CDR1 MNHNS and CDR2 SASEGT. CDR3 length: 14 amino acids. The CDR3 loop reads CASSHGQENTEAFF. Written as DNA, the CDR3 is TGTGCCAGCAGTCACGGACAGGAGAACACTGAAGCTTTCTTT.

The chain carries TRBV11-3 and TRBJ2-7, with D possibly TRBD2 on 5 matching bases. The CDR3 has 13 residues. Germline loops: CDR1 SGHNT, CDR2 YENEEA. V shed 5 bases and J shed 5 bases, with 13 bases lying between them. The CDR3 nucleotides read TGTGCCAGCAGCCACCAACCGGAGGACGAGCAGTACTTC. Translation gives CASSHQPEDEQYF.

V and J are TRBV25-1 and TRBJ2-7; weak D call: TRBD1 (5 bases). The V gene's germline CDR1 is MGHDK and CDR2 SYGVNS. CDR3 length equals 14 residues. The V gene lost 3 bases and the J gene lost 3 bases, with 12 bases spanning the gap. CDR3: CASSEMTEDYEQYF. The CDR3 DNA reads as TGTGCCAGCAGTGAGATGACAGAGGACTACGAGCAGTACTTC.

This clone showed up just a few times. This chain links TRBV4-2 with TRBJ2-7, with D maybe TRBD1 (5 bases). Germline V lookup: CDR1 LGHNA, CDR2 YNFKEQ. Trimming took 0 bases from V and 3 from J, leaving 12 bases between them. The CDR3 extends over 15 amino acids. In nucleotides, the CDR3 is TGTGCCAGCAGCCAAGATCTCAGACAGTACTACGAGCAGTACTTC. Its protein is CASSQDLRQYYEQYF.

V is TRBV4-1 and J is TRBJ1-3; D possibly corresponds to TRBD1 (5 bases). The CDR3 contains 15 residues. V was clipped by 2 bases and J by 0 bases, with 8 bases between them. Germline assignment: CDR1 MGHRA and CDR2 YSYEKL. The CDR3 nucleotides read TGCGCCAGCAGCCAACAGGGACCCTCTGGAAACACCATATATTTT. Amino acid sequence: CASSQQGPSGNTIYF.

The V and J genes are TRBV4-1 and TRBJ2-1; 10 positions match TRBD2. Germline-derived CDR1 and CDR2 are MGHRA and YSYEKL. Unmatched junction bases numbered 9, after V lost 4 bases and J lost 9 bases. This CDR3 comprises 15 residues. The CDR3 here is CASSRQAGGPIEQFF. The CDR3 DNA is TGCGCCAGCAGCCGCCAAGCGGGGGGGCCGATTGAGCAGTTCTTC.

This clone was counted a few times. This chain uses TRBV19 with TRBJ1-5, with D hard to call. This CDR3 spans 11 amino acids. Germline V gene data show CDR1 as LNHDA and CDR2 as SQIVND (reference sequence). Deletions cut 10 bases from V and 11 bases from J, with 15 bases between. The CDR3 DNA is TGTGCCACCGCTGAGGCAGCGGCCCAGCATTTT. This codes for CATAEAAAQHF.

This chain uses TRBV2 with TRBJ1-4; D ambiguous. Germline V lookup: CDR1 SNHLY, CDR2 FYNNEI. The V gene lost 4 bases and the J gene lost 2 bases, with 11 bases spanning the gap. The CDR3 is made up of 15 amino acids. The CDR3 region is CASSGGSATNEKLFF. As DNA, the CDR3 is TGTGCCAGCAGTGGGGGATCTGCGACTAATGAAAAACTGTTTTTT.

The V and J genes are TRBV19 and TRBJ2-2; 7 nucleotides line up with TRBD2. The V segment lost 1 base and the J segment 9 bases; nucleotides outside the gene matches: 8. CDR3 length: 15 residues. The germline V gene encodes CDR1 LNHDA and CDR2 SQIVND (reference sequence). The chain's CDR3 is CASSIAGRGNWELFF. The CDR3 DNA reads as TGTGCCAGTAGTATAGCTGGGAGGGGAAACTGGGAGCTGTTTTTT.

V usage is TRBV6-5 and J usage is TRBJ1-5, with TRBD1 as a possible D gene (5 bases). V dropped 5 bases and J dropped 9 bases, with 17 bases sitting between them. The CDR3 sequence is 14 residues long. CDR1 is MNHEY, CDR2 SVGAGI, per germline. CDR3 DNA: TGTGCCAGCAGTCCCACAGGAGAATTTGGGCCCCAGCATTTT. This encodes CASSPTGEFGPQHF.

The chain joins TRBV11-2 to TRBJ2-7; D is perhaps TRBD2 (5 bases). V was shortened by 3 bases and J by 6 bases, with 12 bases between the two germline ends. CDR1 is SGHAT and CDR2 is FQNNGV in the germline V gene. The CDR3 is 13 amino acids. The CDR3 protein is CASSFMRDLEQYF. The CDR3 DNA reads TGTGCCAGCAGCTTCATGAGGGATCTCGAGCAGTACTTC.